This passage covers 10 T cell receptor beta chains from one sample sequenced in a study of T cells in women clearing cervical HPV infection. The data were produced by immunoSEQ multiplex PCR, yet TCRdb's version contains in-frame clones alone and is incomplete. The table lists 40,000 to 55,000 clones, with 0.95% to 1% in the top ten. Sequenced input: blood buffy coat. The receptors here all came from a woman between 18 and 69 years old with a cervical HPV16 infection that either progressed to CIN3+ or cleared (not recorded which).

A remark on this clone: The sequenced fragment ends 3 residues before the CDR3 boundary, so the rest is inferred from the germline J gene. This chain joins TRBV15 and TRBJ1-5; D gene ambiguous. The germline V gene has CDR1 LNHNV and CDR2 YYDKDF (reference sequence). The CDR3 contains 16 residues. The V end was cut by 0 bases, the J end by 7 bases, with 16 bases between. The sequenced part of the CDR3 DNA is TGTGCCACCAGCAGAGATGGCAGCGGGAGTGGGCAGCCC. This translates into CATSRDGSGSGQP. The whole CDR3 sequence reads CATSRDGSGSGQPQHF.

Of note for this clone: Read data end 3 residues before the CDR3 end; the end is taken from the germline J gene. This chain connects TRBV6-4 to TRBJ2-3, with D possibly matching TRBD2 (6 bases). This CDR3 comprises 13 residues. V lost 4 bases and J 1 base, leaving 6 bases between the germline ends. Germline lookup yields CDR1 MRHNA and CDR2 SNTAGT. The chain's CDR3 is CASSAGGTDTQYF. The sequenced part of the CDR3 DNA is TGTGCCAGCAGTGCGGGGGGCACAGATACG.

In the case of this clone: From the germline J gene comes the end of the CDR3, since the read stops 3 residues before it. The rearrangement links TRBV6-1 to TRBJ2-3; 10 bases match TRBD2. The CDR3 covers 15 residues. Germline CDR1 is MNHNS and CDR2 is SASEGT. CDR3: CASSVSGGVTETQYF. The CDR3 bases that were read are TGTGCCAGCAGTGTCAGCGGGGGGGTGACGGAGACG.

Concerning this clone itself: The read comes to an end 3 residues before the CDR3 does, leaving the germline J gene to fill in the end. V is TRBV6-2 or TRBV6-3 and J is TRBJ1-4; no clear D. The CDR3 runs to 12 residues. The V end was cut by 7 bases, the J end by 5 bases, with 8 bases between. In germline, CDR1 is MNHEY, CDR2 SVGEGT. The CDR3: CASKQPNEKLFF. The covered CDR3 bases are TGTGCCAGCAAACAGCCAAATGAAAAA.

As concerns this clone: The CDR3 extends 3 residues past the end of the read, so its final part is completed from the germline J gene. This chain connects TRBV11-2 to TRBJ1-1; D is possibly TRBD1 (6 bases). This CDR3 spans 14 amino acids. The V gene's germline CDR1 is SGHAT and CDR2 FQNNGV. Trimming stripped 5 bases from V and 1 base from J, with 11 bases between. The covered CDR3 bases are TGTGCCAGCAGCCTGGGACACGCGAACACTGAA. Translated: CASSLGHANTE. The full CDR3 protein reads CASSLGHANTEAFF.

CDR3 bases read: TGTGCCAGCAGCTCCCGGACTAGCGGGGGGAAATACAATGAG. Amino acid sequence: CASSSRTSGGKYNE. The full-length CDR3 reads as CASSSRTSGGKYNEQFF. V gene TRBV7-3 combines with J gene TRBJ2-1; the match to TRBD2 covers 14 bases. The read finishes 3 residues shy of the CDR3 end, and the germline J gene is used to complete it. V was clipped by 4 bases and J by 4 bases; unmatched bases: 6. CDR1 is SGHTA and CDR2 is FQGTGA in the germline V gene. This CDR3 is built from 17 residues. Full variable domain (remainder filled in from reference TRBV7-3 and TRBJ2-1): GAGVSQTPSNKVTEKGKYVELRCDPISGHTALYWYRQSLGQGPEFLIYFQGTGAADDSGLPNDRFFAVRPEGSVSTLKIQRTERGDSAVYLCASSSRTSGGKYNEQFFGPGTRLTVL.

Worth noting for this clone: The observed sequence ends 3 residues before the CDR3 terminus, with the missing tail filled in from the germline J gene. This chain joins TRBV19 and TRBJ1-5, with D possibly matching TRBD1 (5 bases). V lost 5 bases and J lost 2, with 10 bases in between. Germline V gene sequence: CDR1 LNHDA, CDR2 SQIVND (reference sequence). CDR3 length equals 14 residues. The CDR3 loop reads CASSAGWGNQPQHF. Partial CDR3 DNA: TGTGCCAGTAGTGCAGGGTGGGGCAATCAGCCC.

For this clone: Read coverage stops 3 residues before the CDR3 terminus; the germline J gene supplies the remainder. The chain is built from TRBV18 and TRBJ1-1, with D maybe TRBD1 (6 bases). The CDR3 runs to 18 residues. The germline gives CDR1 KGHSH, CDR2 LQKENI. V lost 0 bases and J lost 2, with 19 bases in between. The CDR3: CASSPPPRGAGPNTEAFF. CDR3 DNA (partial): TGTGCCAGCTCACCACCTCCCCGGGGGGCAGGGCCAAACACTGAA.

Turning to this clone: Read data end 3 residues before the CDR3 end; the end is taken from the germline J gene. The chain joins TRBV6-1 to TRBJ1-1; TRBD1 is a possible D gene (5 bases). CDR1 and CDR2 (germline): MNHNS, SASEGT. There are 14 residues in the CDR3. V lost 2 bases, J lost 0 bases, and 7 bases lay in between. The CDR3 DNA, read in part, is TGTGCCAGCAGTGAACACAGGATGAACACTGAA. Its translation: CASSEHRMNTE. From start to end, the CDR3 is CASSEHRMNTEAFF.

With respect to this clone: Read coverage stops 3 residues before the CDR3 terminus; the germline J gene supplies the remainder. J is TRBJ2-3 and V is TRBV20-1; 11 bases agree with TRBD2. Germline CDR1 reads DFQATT; CDR2 reads SNEGSKA (reference sequence). CDR3 size: 15 residues. With V trimmed by 5 bases and J by 4 bases, 8 bases remained unmatched. CDR3 sequence reads: CSAPKSTSGADTQYF. CDR3 DNA (partial): TGCAGTGCTCCGAAATCGACTAGCGGGGCAGATACG.